A selection of T cell receptor beta chains follows, all from one sample in a study of blood T cell repertoires in COVID-19. Using immunoSEQ multiplex PCR, the repertoire was profiled, and TCRdb retains in-frame clones only, with some absent. The sample lists over 120,000 clones, more than 65% occurring once. Specimen: peripheral blood. The source is a man aged 55 to 69 with active or convalescent COVID-19. CDR3s include the opening cysteine and the closing phenylalanine or tryptophan. The order of the fields is CDR3 length, clone size, D gene, J gene, V gene, CDR3 DNA, CDR3 protein. A D gene is named only where the DNA matches it firmly. Clone size is shown for a subset of rows, as once, few, many or a class of expanded clone.

>16|.|.|TRBJ2-5|TRBV7-9
TGTGCCAGCAGCCAGAGCGGGACACTCTTCCAAGAGACCCAGTACTTC
CASSQSGTLFQETQYF
>14|.|TRBD2|TRBJ2-3|TRBV5-6
TGTGCCAGCAGCTTGCGACTAGCAGGGGATACGCAGTATTTT
CASSLRLAGDTQYF
>14|few|TRBD1|TRBJ1-4|TRBV11-2
TGTGCCAGCAGCTTGGACAGGGGACGTGAAAAACTGTTTTTT
CASSLDRGREKLFF
>13|.|.|TRBJ2-5|TRBV12-3/TRBV12-4
TGTGCCAGCAGTTTTAGAGGTGGTGAGACCCAGTACTTC
CASSFRGGETQYF
>15|.|.|TRBJ1-4|TRBV6-5
TGTGCCAGCAGCCTTGCGGGCGCCCTTGGTGAAAAACTGTTTTTT
CASSLAGALGEKLFF
>15|.|TRBD1|TRBJ1-6|TRBV6-1
TGTGCCAGCAGTGAATATGACAGGGGCAATTCACCCCTCCACTTT
CASSEYDRGNSPLHF
>16|.|.|TRBJ1-3|TRBV18
TGTGCCAGCTCACCGCGGACAACCGATCGAGGAAACACCATATATTTT
CASSPRTTDRGNTIYF
>16|.|TRBD2|TRBJ2-3|TRBV4-3
TGCGCCAGCAGCCAAGAGGCGGGAGGGCCGATAGATACGCAGTATTTT
CASSQEAGGPIDTQYF
>15|.|TRBD1|TRBJ1-5|TRBV20-1
TGCAGTGCTAGTTTGGGACAGGGGGGTGGGCAGCCCCAGCATTTT
CSASLGQGGGQPQHF
>12|.|.|TRBJ2-2|TRBV7-2
TGTGCCAGCAGCCTAATCCGAGGGGAGCTGTTTTTT
CASSLIRGELFF
>12|.|.|TRBJ2-2|TRBV11-3
TGTGCCAGCCTACAGCACACCGGGGAGCTGTTTTTT
CASLQHTGELFF
>15|few|TRBD1|TRBJ1-1|TRBV10-3
TGTGCCATCAGTGAGTCGGACAGGGAGAACACTGAAGCTTTCTTT
CAISESDRENTEAFF
>14|.|TRBD2|TRBJ2-3|TRBV6-2/TRBV6-3
TGTGCCAGCAGTTACGCGGCGGGAGAAGATACGCAGTATTTT
CASSYAAGEDTQYF
>15|.|TRBD1|TRBJ1-4|TRBV27
TGTGCCAGCAGTAATACCGGGACAGTTGTTGAAAAACTGTTTTTT
CASSNTGTVVEKLFF
>14|.|TRBD1|TRBJ2-5|TRBV19
TGTGCCAGTAGTACGACAGGGGGCGCGCAGACCCAGTACTTC
CASSTTGGAQTQYF
>11|.|.|TRBJ1-1|TRBV30
TGTGGTCTCCAGGGGAACACTGAAGCTTTCTTT
CGLQGNTEAFF
>15|.|.|TRBJ1-2|TRBV7-9
TGTGCCAGCAGCTTAGCCCAAACAGAAAACTATGGCTACACCTTC
CASSLAQTENYGYTF
>17|.|.|TRBJ1-3|TRBV7-2
TGTGCCAGCAGCTTAGAAGTCAGAGCGACAGTGGGAAACACCATATATTTT
CASSLEVRATVGNTIYF
>16|.|TRBD2|TRBJ2-1|TRBV2
TGTGCCAGCAGTACACAGGGACTAGCGGGGGGACATGAGCAGTTCTTC
CASSTQGLAGGHEQFF
>18|.|TRBD2|TRBJ2-1|TRBV19
TGTGCCAGTAGTAAGCCGGCCGGGACTAGGAGAGCCTACAATGAGCAGTTCTTC
CASSKPAGTRRAYNEQFF
>13|.|TRBD2|TRBJ2-4|TRBV2
TGTGCCAGCAGTGGACTAGCGGGAAACATTCAGTACTTC
CASSGLAGNIQYF
>15|.|.|TRBJ2-5|TRBV11-2
TGTGCCAGCAGCCTTCACCCAGGGACTGGAGAGACCCAGTACTTC
CASSLHPGTGETQYF
>17|.|TRBD1|TRBJ1-1|TRBV5-1
TGCGCCAGCAGCTTGCTCGGGACAGCGACCGCGAACACTGAAGCTTTCTTT
CASSLLGTATANTEAFF
>16|.|TRBD1|TRBJ2-3|TRBV5-8
TGTGCCAGCAGCTCGGGTCAGGGGGCAACAACAGATACGCAGTATTTT
CASSSGQGATTDTQYF
>13|.|TRBD1|TRBJ2-7|TRBV11-3
TGTGCCAGCAGCCAGGACAGGGTTCACGAGCAGTACTTC
CASSQDRVHEQYF
>15|.|.|TRBJ1-2|TRBV6-2/TRBV6-3
TGTGCCAGCAGTCAACAGGGACGCCTTAACTATGGCTACACCTTC
CASSQQGRLNYGYTF
>16|.|TRBD1|TRBJ1-5|TRBV6-2/TRBV6-3
TGTGCCAGCAGTTACGCGACAGGGGCCGGTAATCAGCCCCAGCATTTT
CASSYATGAGNQPQHF
>14|.|.|TRBJ2-2|TRBV3-1/TRBV3-2
TGTGCCAGCACGCTAGCTGGGAACACCGGGGAGCTGTTTTTT
CASTLAGNTGELFF
>16|.|.|TRBJ2-1|TRBV4-1
TGCGCCAGCAGCTTGCGTGGAGGGGTTGGTTACAATGAGCAGTTCTTC
CASSLRGGVGYNEQFF
>14|few|.|TRBJ2-1|TRBV6-2/TRBV6-3
TGTGCCAGCAGTTACGTTGACAGCCACAATGAGCAGTTCTTC
CASSYVDSHNEQFF
>14|.|.|TRBJ2-3|TRBV11-3
TGTGCCAGCAGCTTTTACACCGGGGCAGATACGCAGTATTTT
CASSFYTGADTQYF
>15|.|TRBD1|TRBJ1-5|TRBV6-5
TGTGCCAGCAGATGGGGACAGTATAGCAATCAGCCCCAGCATTTT
CASRWGQYSNQPQHF
>17|.|TRBD1|TRBJ2-3|TRBV5-4
TGTGCCAGCAGCTTGGACCGGGACAGGGAAGGTTGGAGTACGCAGTATTTT
CASSLDRDREGWSTQYF
>13|once|.|TRBJ1-1|TRBV19
TGTGCCAGTAGTATCGACAGCATGAGTAGGGCTTTCTTT
CASSIDSMSRAFF
>14|.|.|TRBJ2-3|TRBV7-2
TGTGCCAGCAGCCTTAGCGTTAGCACAGATACGCAGTATTTT
CASSLSVSTDTQYF
>15|.|.|TRBJ2-1|TRBV27
TGTGCCAGCAGTTTGGCTGGGGGCGCCTACAATGAGCAGTTCTTC
CASSLAGGAYNEQFF
>14|.|.|TRBJ2-1|TRBV5-1
TGCGCCAGCAGCTTGGGGGGCATCTACAATGAGCAGTTCTTC
CASSLGGIYNEQFF
>14|.|.|TRBJ1-3|TRBV3-1/TRBV3-2
TGTGCCAGCAGACAGACCTTCTCTGGAAACACCATATATTTT
CASRQTFSGNTIYF
>15|few|TRBD1|TRBJ1-3|TRBV19
TGTGCCAGTAGTAGACAGGGGGTGGCTGGAAACACCATATATTTT
CASSRQGVAGNTIYF
>15|few|TRBD1|TRBJ1-1|TRBV7-9
TGTGCCAGCAGCCCCTTACAGGGGGCAAGGGCTGAAGCTTTCTTT
CASSPLQGARAEAFF
>17|.|TRBD2|TRBJ2-1|TRBV2
TGTGCCAGCAGTTTCCCCCCCCGGACTAGCGTCGGGAATGAGCAGTTCTTC
CASSFPPRTSVGNEQFF
>15|.|.|TRBJ1-2|TRBV15
TGTGCCACCAGCAGAGTCAGGGTGCCAGCCTATGGCTACACCTTC
CATSRVRVPAYGYTF
>15|few|.|TRBJ1-1|TRBV19
TGTGCCACCACCCCGAAGGGGCAGGGTCCGGCTGAAGCTTTCTTT
CATTPKGQGPAEAFF
>12|.|.|TRBJ2-5|TRBV2
TGTGCCGTCCGGGACTTCCAAGAGACCCAGTACTTC
CAVRDFQETQYF
>15|.|TRBD1|TRBJ1-2|TRBV6-5
TGTGCCAGCAGTAAACAGGGGGTTCCTTTTCATGGCTACACCTTC
CASSKQGVPFHGYTF
>14|.|.|TRBJ2-3|TRBV4-3
TGCGCCAGCAGCCAAGAATTAACTCAGGTAACGCAGTATTTT
CASSQELTQVTQYF
>15|once|TRBD1|TRBJ1-1|TRBV5-1
TGCGCCAGCAGCTTGCCGACAGGGATCAGCGCTGAAGCTTTCTTT
CASSLPTGISAEAFF
>15|.|TRBD2|TRBJ2-7|TRBV5-1
TGCGCCAGCAGCTCCGGACTAGCGGGGGTCTACGAGCAGTACTTC
CASSSGLAGVYEQYF
>13|.|.|TRBJ1-1|TRBV11-3
TGTGCCAGCCCCAAAGTTCCGGGGACTGAAGCTTTCTTT
CASPKVPGTEAFF
>15|few|.|TRBJ1-4|TRBV28
TGTGCCAGCAGTTCAGCGGGGACCGGAGAGGAAAAACTGTTTTTT
CASSSAGTGEEKLFF
>13|.|TRBD1|TRBJ1-2|TRBV7-9
TGTGCCAGCAGCTCAACAGGGGCGCGGGGCTACACCTTC
CASSSTGARGYTF
>14|.|TRBD1|TRBJ2-7|TRBV13
TGTGCCAGCAGCCCCGAGGGGGCAGTCCGTGAGCAGTACTTC
CASSPEGAVREQYF
>18|once|TRBD1|TRBJ1-5|TRBV2
TGTGCCAGCAGGGGTGGGACAGGAATCGGCGGTAGCAATCAGCCCCAGCATTTT
CASRGGTGIGGSNQPQHF
>15|.|.|TRBJ1-5|TRBV4-3
TGCGCCAGCAGCCAAGATGCGGGGGGCAATCAGCCCCAGCATTTT
CASSQDAGGNQPQHF
>14|.|TRBD1|TRBJ1-2|TRBV6-5
TGTGCCAGCAAAACCCGGGACAGCAACTATGGCTACACCTTC
CASKTRDSNYGYTF
>15|.|TRBD2|TRBJ2-1|TRBV9
TGTGCCAGCAGCGTAACCGGGACTAGTAGGAATGAGCAGTTCTTC
CASSVTGTSRNEQFF
>15|once|.|TRBJ1-1|TRBV5-1
TGCGCCAGCAGCTTGGTGTCAGGGGCAGGGACTGAAGCTTTCTTT
CASSLVSGAGTEAFF
>14|.|.|TRBJ1-1|TRBV14
TGTGCCAGCAGCCGAGTCGACAGAAACACTGAAGCTTTCTTT
CASSRVDRNTEAFF
>14|.|TRBD2|TRBJ2-1|TRBV19
TGTGCCAGTAGTTTTCTAGCGGGCAGTAATGAGCAGTTCTTC
CASSFLAGSNEQFF
>15|.|.|TRBJ1-2|TRBV7-9
TGTGCCAGCAGCTTTATCGGGACACGTAACTATGGCTACACCTTC
CASSFIGTRNYGYTF